Below are 23 T cell receptor beta chains sequenced from a single sample in a study of CD8+CD57+ T cells in acquired aplastic anemia. Patients who underwent sequencing had shown CD8+CD57+ cell expansion by flow cytometry. Genomic DNA served as template for TCR beta VDJ and CDR3 profiling. TCRdb re-called the reads with MiXCR, one entry per CDR3 protein. The sample yields 150,000 or so distinct CDR3 sequences, 40% to 50% seen once. Sequenced: sorted CD4+, CD8+, or CD8+CD57+ T cells (not recorded which) from PBMCs. The receptor source for this set is a human donor with aplastic anemia.

The rearrangement links TRBV9 to TRBJ2-1, with D tentatively TRBD2 (6 bases). Germline CDR1 and CDR2: SGDLS and YYNGEE. Trimming took 0 bases from V and 0 from J, leaving 7 bases between them. This CDR3 has 15 residues. The CDR3: CASSVDSGSYNEQFF. The CDR3, as DNA: TGTGCCAGCAGCGTAGATAGCGGCTCCTACAATGAGCAGTTCTTC. Complete variable domain (other parts from reference TRBV9 and TRBJ2-1): DSGVTQTPKHLITATGQRVTLRCSPRSGDLSVYWYQQSLDQGLQFLIQYYNGEERAKGNILERFSAQQFPDLHSELNLSSLELGDSALYFCASSVDSGSYNEQFFGPGTRLTVL.

This clonotype was seen more than once but under ten times. The V and J genes are TRBV6-1 and TRBJ2-6; unclear D gene. The CDR3 runs 15 residues. Trimming pared 4 bases from V and 1 base from J, leaving 8 bases between. Germline-derived CDR1 and CDR2 are MNHNS and SASEGT. For the CDR3, the DNA is TGTGCCAGCAGTGTTGTAGGGTCTGGGGCCAACGTCCTGACTTTC. Its protein is CASSVVGSGANVLTF.

In its sample, this clonotype was seen a few times. This chain uses TRBV10-2 with TRBJ2-1; tentative D call: TRBD2 (5 bases). The V end lost 7 bases, the J end lost 8 bases, and 18 bases lay between the germline ends. CDR1 and CDR2 from the germline V gene are WSHSY and SAAADI. The CDR3 totals 14 residues. CDR3 protein: CASTLSRGSYEQFF. The CDR3 DNA is TGCGCCAGCACCCTCTCACGAGGGAGCTATGAGCAGTTCTTC.

This clonotype was observed at least ten times. The rearrangement links TRBV12-3 or TRBV12-4 to TRBJ1-1; 9 bases map to TRBD1. V was clipped by 6 bases and J by 4 bases; unmatched bases: 9. CDR3 length equals 15 residues. In DNA form, the CDR3 reads TGTGCCAGCAGGCCTCCGGGACAGGGTTTCACTGAAGCTTTCTTT. It encodes CASRPPGQGFTEAFF.

The CDR3 spells CASSPRQGSPHYEQYF. The CDR3 DNA follows: TGTGCCAGTAGCCCACGCCAGGGGTCCCCTCACTACGAGCAGTACTTC. The rearrangement links TRBV19 to TRBJ2-7; tentatively, D is TRBD1 (6 bases). The CDR3 sequence is 16 residues long. Germline V CDR1 and CDR2: LNHDA, SQIVND (reference sequence). V was clipped by 6 bases and J by 3 bases, with 21 bases between them.

This clonotype was recorded once. Because it lacks the conserved phenylalanine or tryptophan at the end, this CDR3 is likely a read error. The chain couples TRBV11-1 to TRBJ1-6; D is perhaps TRBD1 (5 bases). Germline V gene data show CDR1 as SGHAT and CDR2 as FQDESV (reference sequence). The CDR3 covers 20 residues. This CDR3 is CASRVKPGLSDRSYNSPLHS. As DNA, the CDR3 is TGTGCCAGCAGGGTTAAACCGGGACTTTCCGACAGATCCTACAATTCACCCCTCCACTCT.

On this clonotype: This sequence may be a read error, since a much larger clone differs from it by one base. The chain couples TRBV5-1 to TRBJ1-4; TRBD1 is a possible D gene (6 bases). CDR3 length equals 16 residues. The V end lost 0 bases, the J end lost 7 bases, and 16 bases lay between the germline ends. Germline V gene data show CDR1 as SGHRS and CDR2 as YFSETQ. The chain's CDR3 is CASSLGDGGRGEKLFF. CDR3 coding DNA: TGCGCCAGCAGCTTGGGTGACGGGGGGCGCGGTGAAAAACTGTTTTTT.

The CDR3 region is CASSIESIRQAHGYTF. The CDR3 region has the DNA TGTGCCAGTAGTATAGAATCCATTCGGCAGGCCCATGGCTACACCTTC. The chain employs TRBV19 and TRBJ1-2; the D is unclear. This CDR3 has 16 residues. Between the trimmed V and J ends, which lost 0 bases and 6 bases, there was a span of 17 bases. CDR1 is LNHDA, CDR2 SQIVND, per germline (reference sequence).

The sample holds a few counts of this clonotype. The V gene is TRBV18, the J gene TRBJ2-5; TRBD1 is a possible D gene (5 bases). The germline gives CDR1 KGHSH, CDR2 LQKENI. The CDR3 loop spans 13 amino acids. Trimming removed 0 bases from V and 7 bases from J, with 9 bases in between. The CDR3 here is CASSPPQAGTQYF. The CDR3 DNA follows: TGTGCCAGCTCACCACCACAGGCCGGGACCCAGTACTTC.

This sequence joins TRBV2 and TRBJ1-1; D possibly corresponds to TRBD1 (6 bases). The length of the CDR3 is 13 residues. V was clipped by 4 bases and J by 5 bases, with 11 bases between them. Germline V gives CDR1 SNHLY, CDR2 FYNNEI. The CDR3 sequence: CASSGQRGTEAFF. The CDR3 DNA reads TGTGCCAGCAGTGGACAGAGGGGGACTGAAGCTTTCTTT.

This clonotype was seen many times. The rearrangement joins TRBV7-6 to TRBJ2-3; D not certain. V was shortened by 0 bases and J by 4 bases, with 17 bases between the two germline ends. Germline-derived CDR1 and CDR2 are SGHVS and FNYEAQ. This CDR3 has 17 amino acids. Here the CDR3 reads CASSLAGPLLSADTQYF. CDR3 coding DNA: TGTGCCAGCAGCTTAGCTGGACCCCTCTTGTCGGCAGATACGCAGTATTTT.

This clonotype was observed at least ten times. The chain couples TRBV6-6 to TRBJ1-3; 7 nucleotides agree with TRBD1. The germline V gene has CDR1 MNHNY and CDR2 SVGAGI (reference sequence). V lost 3 bases to trimming and J lost 4 bases; unmatched junction nucleotides: 3. The CDR3 contains 14 residues. The CDR3: CASSYRQGGNTIYF. Here the CDR3 DNA reads TGTGCCAGCAGTTATCGACAGGGAGGAAACACCATATATTTT.

The J gene is TRBJ2-2, the V gene TRBV20-1; D unclear. The CDR3 runs to 14 residues. From germline, CDR1 is DFQATT and CDR2 SNEGSKA (reference sequence). Trimming stripped 1 base from V and 2 bases from J, with 8 bases between. In nucleotides, the CDR3 is TGCAGTGCTAGAGGCGACCCTAACACCGGGGAGCTGTTTTTT. Protein: CSARGDPNTGELFF.

With respect to this clonotype: This likely comes from a read error, as the CDR3 has no conserved phenylalanine or tryptophan at its end. V gene TRBV7-6 combines with J gene TRBJ2-5, with 7 positions matching TRBD2. Germline lookup yields CDR1 SGHVS and CDR2 FNYEAQ. The CDR3 length is 16 residues. V lost 5 bases and J lost 1; bases outside the gene matches: 10. CDR3 sequence reads: CASSPQGAGLQETQYL. Written as DNA, the CDR3 is TGTGCCAGCAGCCCCCAGGGAGCGGGGCTCCAAGAGACCCAGTACCTC.

This clonotype was observed once. This CDR3 fails to terminate in the conserved phenylalanine or tryptophan, so it likely reflects a read error. The genes are TRBV15 and TRBJ2-3; maybe TRBD2 (7 bases). V lost 6 bases and J 1 base, leaving 11 bases between the germline ends. In germline, CDR1 is LNHNV, CDR2 YYDKDF (reference sequence). The CDR3 runs to 14 residues. The CDR3, as DNA: TGTGCCACCAGGGGGAGGGGGGGCACAGATACGCAGTATCTT. As protein: CATRGRGGTDTQYL.

This clonotype was picked up a small number of times. V gene TRBV2 combines with J gene TRBJ2-7; D gene uncertain. Germline CDR1 and CDR2: SNHLY and FYNNEI. The germline V and J ends were trimmed by 7 bases and 9 bases, with 19 bases remaining between them. CDR3 length: 13 amino acids. CDR3 coding DNA: TGTGCCAGCAATCCGTTGGCAGCTCCGGGGCAGTACTTC. It codes for CASNPLAAPGQYF.

V is TRBV24-1 and J is TRBJ2-2; a weak D match, TRBD2 (6 bases). V lost 4 bases and J lost 1, with 15 bases in between. CDR1 KGHDR and CDR2 SFDVKD come from the germline V gene. The CDR3 loop spans 17 amino acids. The CDR3 loop reads CATSEPGSIGNTGELFF. The CDR3 DNA is TGTGCCACCAGTGAGCCCGGGAGTATTGGGAACACCGGGGAGCTGTTTTTT.

J is TRBJ1-1 and V is TRBV10-2; no reliable D call. Germline V CDR1 and CDR2: WSHSY, SAAADI. Trimming removed 6 bases at V and 6 bases at J, with 8 bases between. There are 11 residues in the CDR3. The CDR3: CASRREAEAFF. The DNA for the CDR3 is TGCGCCAGCAGAAGGGAAGCTGAAGCTTTCTTT.

This clonotype was found many times. The V call is TRBV7-2, the J call TRBJ2-1, with D possibly matching TRBD2 (5 bases). The CDR3 covers 16 residues. With 0 bases removed from V and 3 bases from J, the gap between germline ends came to 12 bases. CDR1 and CDR2 (germline): SGHTA, FQGNSA. In DNA, the CDR3 is TGTGCCAGCAGCTTAGCGAACCAGCGGTACTACAATGAGCAGTTCTTC. Amino acids: CASSLANQRYYNEQFF.

This clonotype was seen at least ten times. The chain is built from TRBV7-9 and TRBJ1-2; possibly TRBD1 for D (5 bases). V lost 4 bases, J lost 1 base, and 16 bases lay in between. Germline CDR1 and CDR2: SEHNR and FQNEAQ (reference sequence). CDR3 size: 16 residues. The CDR3 region has the DNA TGTGCCAGCAGCTCCCATTGGGGCTGGGGTAACTATGGCTACACCTTC. Translation gives CASSSHWGWGNYGYTF.

The chain couples TRBV19 to TRBJ2-7, with 7 bases matching TRBD1. The CDR3 covers 15 residues. Germline V gives CDR1 LNHDA, CDR2 SQIVND (reference sequence). The CDR3 is CATQDRAGLYYEQYF. CDR3 coding DNA: TGTGCTACTCAAGACAGGGCCGGTTTATACTACGAGCAGTACTTC. Filled out from reference TRBV19 and TRBJ2-7, the complete variable domain reads DGGITQSPKYLFRKEGQNVTLSCEQNLNHDAMYWYRQDPGQGLRLIYYSQIVNDFQKGDIAEGYSVSREKKESFPLTVTSAQKNPTAFYLCATQDRAGLYYEQYFGPGTRLTVT.

The V and J genes are TRBV7-9 and TRBJ2-3, with 7 bases identical to TRBD2. In germline, CDR1 is SEHNR, CDR2 FQNEAQ (reference sequence). This CDR3 has 12 residues. The V and J ends lost 8 bases and 3 bases, in that order; junction bases with no gene match: 2. This chain's CDR3 is CASGRATDTQYF. In nucleotides, the CDR3 is TGTGCCAGCGGGAGGGCGACAGATACGCAGTATTTT.

The rearrangement links TRBV4-1 to TRBJ2-2; D perhaps matches TRBD2 (6 bases). Germline-derived CDR1 and CDR2 are MGHRA and YSYEKL. Trimming left V 3 bases short and J 3 bases short, with 17 bases between. The CDR3 covers 17 residues. The CDR3 DNA is TGCGCCAGCAGCCATACTAGCCGGGCGGAGGACACCGGGGAGCTGTTTTTT. Protein: CASSHTSRAEDTGELFF.